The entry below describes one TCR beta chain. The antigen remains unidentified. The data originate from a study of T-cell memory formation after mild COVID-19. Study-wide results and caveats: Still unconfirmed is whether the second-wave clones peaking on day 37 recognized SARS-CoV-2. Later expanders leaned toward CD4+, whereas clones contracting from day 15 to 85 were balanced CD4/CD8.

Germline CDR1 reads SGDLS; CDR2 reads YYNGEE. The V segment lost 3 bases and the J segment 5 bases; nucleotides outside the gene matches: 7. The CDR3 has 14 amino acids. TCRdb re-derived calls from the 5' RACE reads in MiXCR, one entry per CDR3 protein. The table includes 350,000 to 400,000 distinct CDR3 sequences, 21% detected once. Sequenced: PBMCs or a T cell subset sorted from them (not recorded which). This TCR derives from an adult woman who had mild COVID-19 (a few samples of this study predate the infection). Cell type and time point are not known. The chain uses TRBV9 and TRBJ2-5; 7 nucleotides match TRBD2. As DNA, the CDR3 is TGTGCCAGCAGCGGGCCCGGGGGGAGGGAGACCCAGTACTTC. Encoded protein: CASSGPGGRETQYF.